This T cell receptor (beta chain) was observed in a study of CD8 T cells in ankylosing spondylitis listed by TCRdb under 2017. For the study in its entirety: The study profiled T cell receptor beta repertoires in healthy donors and ankylosing spondylitis patients to find disease-linked TCR variants. The whole study cohort included 108 healthy donors and 20 to 30 ankylosing spondylitis patients. Peripheral blood samples were taken, and synovial fluid was additionally collected from ankylosing spondylitis patients.

This clonotype appeared many times. Its antigen is still unknown. One base away there is no much larger clone; base qualities are not given. Measured from the cysteine to the phenylalanine, the CDR3 is 16 residues long. Left in the record is the CDR3 DNA by itself, 48 bases read in frame from the first base. In the germline V gene, CDR1 corresponds to SGHRS and CDR2 to YFSETQ. Unmatched junction bases come to 12, with V trimmed by 5 bases and J by 4 bases. Broader findings and caveats from the paper: According to the report, matched synovial fluid samples from ankylosing spondylitis patients were significantly enriched for the disease-linked clones. Blood from ankylosing spondylitis patients appeared to be characterized by a TCR beta motif made up of about 8 highly homologous amino acid variants. A CD8+ phenotype was shown by the disease-linked clones, which were found at relatively low frequencies in peripheral blood. Some motif variants were previously reported in synovial fluid and blood of reactive arthritis patients, suggesting common disease-initiation mechanisms.

The sequencer was an Illumina HiSeq 2500. TCR beta libraries were prepared by quantitative 5'-RACE with molecular barcodes. The original pipeline was this. A new computational method, built on a probabilistic model of VDJ rearrangement, was used to identify disease-linked TCR variants. TCRdb reanalyzed the raw reads on its own, using fastp at Q25 for trimming and MiXCR for clone calling, and kept in-frame beta chains. Rows are combined by CDR3 protein, so each entry shows the most common genes and DNA. Here the V and J calls rest on TCRdb's processing, not on the authors' analysis. The sample table records about 200,000 distinct CDR3 sequences; 6% to 8% of these occur just once. The ten largest account for about 14% of the sample.

The chain uses TRBV5-1 and TRBJ1-2, and TRBD1 aligns with 9 junction nucleotides. Sequencing was done on a sample of blood, either unsorted or a sorted T cell fraction (not recorded which). The receptor's source is a male donor with ankylosing spondylitis. The nucleotides read TGCGCCAGCAGGAACGCCGGGACAGGGCCCTCCTATGGCTACACCTTC. This translates into CASRNAGTGPSYGYTF.